What follows are 32 T cell receptor beta chains derived from one specimen sequenced in a study of T cells after yellow fever vaccination (dated by TCRdb to about 2019). The method behind the library was 5' RACE. Sequencer: Illumina HiSeq 2500. TCRdb passed the public sequencing reads through fastp at Q25 and MiXCR, retaining productive beta sequences. Rows merge per CDR3 protein into single entries with the most common DNA and genes. This sample has 620,000 or so distinct CDR3 sequences in its table, and about 12% of those were observed once. The ten largest make up approximately 15% of the sample. What the treatment or condition label conveys for this sample: live attenuated yellow fever vaccine strain. The sample was PBMCs, taken on the day of the yellow fever booster vaccination. These receptors were collected from a man younger than 45 who received the YFV17D yellow fever vaccine.

The chain couples TRBV7-2 to TRBJ2-5, with D possibly matching TRBD2 (5 bases). The germline V gene has CDR1 SGHTA and CDR2 FQGNSA. With 5 bases removed from V and 1 base from J, the gap between germline ends came to 11 bases. The CDR3 has 14 residues. The CDR3 DNA follows: TGTGCCAGCAGCCCGACTATTGCCCAAGAGACCCAGTACTTC. Translated, it gives CASSPTIAQETQYF.

This clonotype was observed a few times. This chain links TRBV28 with TRBJ1-1; the D is unclear. V was clipped by 2 bases and J by 11 bases, with 18 bases between them. The CDR3 is 14 residues long. Looked up from germline, CDR1 is MDHEN and CDR2 is SYDVKM. CDR3 amino acids: CASSLVGVTLSAFF. For the CDR3, the DNA is TGTGCCAGCAGTTTAGTCGGGGTCACCTTGAGCGCTTTCTTT.

This clonotype was recorded a few times. This sequence joins TRBV12-3 or TRBV12-4 and TRBJ2-5; 7 bases fit TRBD2. V was pared by 0 bases and J by 4 bases, with 8 bases of the junction left unmatched. The CDR3 sequence is 16 residues long. For the CDR3, the DNA is TGTGCCAGCAGTTTAGCCGGGACTACCGGGACAGAGACCCAGTACTTC. It translates to CASSLAGTTGTETQYF.

This clonotype has just a few counts. CDR3 DNA: TGTGCCAGCAGCTTAGGGGACAGGGGCACCGAGCAGTACTTC. Translation gives CASSLGDRGTEQYF. This chain links TRBV7-6 with TRBJ2-7; 10 bases are shared with TRBD1. The CDR3 contains 14 residues. Germline V gene sequence: CDR1 SGHVS, CDR2 FNYEAQ. V gave up 1 base and J gave up 6 bases; unmatched junction bases: 3.

This clonotype occurred many times. The V gene is TRBV5-1, the J gene TRBJ2-7; TRBD1 aligns across 8 bases. This CDR3 contains 14 residues. V trimming: 4 bases; J trimming: 4 bases; junction bases outside the gene matches: 7. Germline V gives CDR1 SGHRS, CDR2 YFSETQ. This CDR3 is CASSPRTGIYEQYF. CDR3 DNA: TGCGCCAGCAGCCCCAGGACAGGGATATACGAGCAGTACTTC.

In this sample, this clonotype turned up a few times. V usage is TRBV7-3 and J usage is TRBJ2-7, with 12 nucleotides matching TRBD2. The CDR3 is made up of 14 amino acids. The germline V gene has CDR1 SGHTA and CDR2 FQGTGA. J lost 6 bases, V lost 5 bases, and 5 bases had no gene match. The DNA of the CDR3 is TGTGCCAGCAGCGCGACTAGCGGGAGAGGCGAGCAGTACTTC. Its translation: CASSATSGRGEQYF.

V usage is TRBV29-1 and J usage is TRBJ2-1, with 7 bases matching TRBD2. Germline trimming cut 7 bases from V and 0 bases from J; bases unmatched to any gene: 12. The CDR3 is 16 residues long. The germline gives CDR1 SQVTM, CDR2 ANQGSEA. This CDR3 is CSGASPLAASYNEQFF. CDR3 DNA: TGCAGCGGCGCTAGTCCTCTAGCGGCCTCCTACAATGAGCAGTTCTTC.

CDR3 protein: CASSLAVGLAGETQYF. The CDR3 nucleotides are TGTGCCAGCAGCTTAGCCGTGGGGCTAGCGGGAGAGACCCAGTACTTC. This chain links TRBV7-2 with TRBJ2-5; TRBD2 matches 8 bases. V lost 0 bases to trimming and J lost 4 bases; unmatched junction nucleotides: 7. CDR3 size: 16 residues. Looked up from germline, CDR1 is SGHTA and CDR2 is FQGNSA.

This clonotype showed up just a few times. This chain connects TRBV3-1 to TRBJ2-5; D is ambiguous. CDR3 length: 15 residues. The V end was cut by 1 base, the J end by 5 bases, with 14 bases between. From germline, CDR1 is LGHDT and CDR2 YNNKEL (reference sequence). The CDR3, as DNA: TGTGCCAGCAGCCAAGTGGGTGGGGTCGGGGAGACCCAGTACTTC. Protein sequence: CASSQVGGVGETQYF.

The gene calls are TRBV7-9 and TRBJ1-6, with a tentative D call TRBD1 (5 bases). The germline V and J ends were trimmed by 6 bases and 9 bases, with 18 bases remaining between them. The CDR3 totals 15 residues. CDR1 and CDR2 from the germline V gene are SEHNR and FQNEAQ (reference sequence). The CDR3 nucleotides read TGTGCCAGCAGTCCCGGGACTGACTCCTCTTCACCCCTCCACTTT. It specifies CASSPGTDSSSPLHF.

This clonotype has a handful of counts. This rearrangement joins TRBV7-2 to TRBJ2-1; the match to TRBD1 covers 10 bases. Germline V gene sequence: CDR1 SGHTA, CDR2 FQGNSA. V was pared by 6 bases and J by 7 bases, with 9 bases of the junction left unmatched. This CDR3 is 15 amino acids long. The CDR3 nucleotides read TGTGCCAGCAGTCTCCGGGACAGGGGAAGGAATGAGCAGTTCTTC. Its translation: CASSLRDRGRNEQFF. Looking up the rest from reference TRBV7-2 and TRBJ2-1 gives the full variable domain: GAGVSQSPSNKVTEKGKDVELRCDPISGHTALYWYRQSLGQGLEFLIYFQGNSAPDKSGLPSDRFSAERTGGSVSTLTIQRTQQEDSAVYLCASSLRDRGRNEQFFGPGTRLTVL.

This chain connects TRBV11-2 to TRBJ2-6, with TRBD1 identical over 11 bases. The CDR3 loop spans 20 amino acids. The germline gives CDR1 SGHAT, CDR2 FQNNGV. V shed 5 bases, J shed 2 bases, and the junction held 14 bases outside the gene matches. Here the CDR3 reads CASSAKYGTGGSAGANVLTF. The CDR3, as DNA: TGTGCCAGCAGCGCAAAGTACGGGACAGGGGGTAGCGCTGGGGCCAACGTCCTGACTTTC.

The chain has TRBV7-2 and TRBJ2-5; no firm D call. Trimming took off 1 base at V and 5 bases at J, with 11 bases between the two ends. The CDR3 has 14 amino acids. Germline values: CDR1 SGHTA, CDR2 FQGNSA. CDR3 nucleotides: TGTGCCAGCAGCTTAGTACAGACTCGCGAGACCCAGTACTTC. It encodes CASSLVQTRETQYF.

This clonotype was seen a few times. The rearrangement joins TRBV29-1 to TRBJ2-5, with D perhaps TRBD1 or TRBD2 (5 bases each). The CDR3 loop spans 12 amino acids. Germline values: CDR1 SQVTM, CDR2 ANQGSEA. Between the trimmed V and J ends, which lost 4 bases and 4 bases, there was a span of 10 bases. The CDR3 loop is CSVGNGAETQYF. The CDR3 nucleotides read TGCAGCGTTGGGAACGGGGCAGAGACCCAGTACTTC. Complete variable domain (other parts from reference TRBV29-1 and TRBJ2-5): SAVISQKPSRDICQRGTSLTIQCQVDSQVTMMFWYRQQPGQSLTLIATANQGSEATYESGFVIDKFPISRPNLTFSTLTVSNMSPEDSSIYLCSVGNGAETQYFGPGTRLLVL.

This clonotype came up a few times. This chain uses TRBV5-1 with TRBJ1-2; 8 bases match TRBD1. Germline loops: CDR1 SGHRS, CDR2 YFSETQ. J gave up 4 bases and V 4 bases, and 6 bases lay outside the gene matches. The CDR3 runs 14 residues. Here the CDR3 reads CASSTTGERYGYTF. The CDR3 bases are TGCGCCAGCAGCACGACAGGGGAGCGCTATGGCTACACCTTC.

The gene calls are TRBV5-1 and TRBJ1-1, with 8 bases that match TRBD1. The CDR3 has 16 amino acids. The junction had 5 bases not matched to a gene; V was cut back by 0 bases and J by 1 base. Germline V gives CDR1 SGHRS, CDR2 YFSETQ. The DNA of the CDR3 is TGCGCCAGCAGCTTGGGACAGGGGAAGGCGAACACTGAAGCTTTCTTT. Translating gives CASSLGQGKANTEAFF.

Only a few counts were recorded for this clonotype. The genes are TRBV5-1 and TRBJ2-7; D remains ambiguous. The germline gives CDR1 SGHRS, CDR2 YFSETQ. Trimming removed 0 bases at V and 8 bases at J, with 12 bases between. There are 13 residues in the CDR3. CDR3 residues: CASSLDNNQKQYF. CDR3 DNA sequence: TGCGCCAGCAGCTTGGATAACAATCAGAAGCAGTACTTC. The whole variable domain, remainder taken from reference TRBV5-1 and TRBJ2-7, is KAGVTQTPRYLIKTRGQQVTLSCSPISGHRSVSWYQQTPGQGLQFLFEYFSETQRNKGNFPGRFSGRQFSNSRSEMNVSTLELGDSALYLCASSLDNNQKQYFGPGTRLTVT.

V usage is TRBV10-3 and J usage is TRBJ1-2; D is uncertain. The V gene lost 1 base and the J gene lost 6 bases, with 15 bases spanning the gap. CDR1 and CDR2 (germline): ENHRY, SYGVKD. This CDR3 spans 15 amino acids. The CDR3 loop reads CAISELAGSWNGYTF. The CDR3 nucleotides read TGTGCCATCAGTGAGTTGGCGGGCTCTTGGAATGGCTACACCTTC.

This clonotype was seen repeatedly, ten times or more. The V and J genes are TRBV7-2 and TRBJ2-5; 8 bases are a match to TRBD2. The V and J ends lost 3 bases and 2 bases, in that order; junction bases with no gene match: 11. The CDR3 consists of 17 residues. Germline V gives CDR1 SGHTA, CDR2 FQGNSA. This CDR3 is CASSFPRTSGKQETQYF. DNA of the CDR3: TGTGCCAGCAGCTTCCCCAGAACTAGCGGTAAACAAGAGACCCAGTACTTC. The complete variable domain, with remaining parts taken from reference TRBV7-2 and TRBJ2-5, reads GAGVSQSPSNKVTEKGKDVELRCDPISGHTALYWYRQSLGQGLEFLIYFQGNSAPDKSGLPSDRFSAERTGGSVSTLTIQRTQQEDSAVYLCASSFPRTSGKQETQYFGPGTRLLVL.

The rearrangement uses TRBV24-1 and TRBJ2-5; D is perhaps TRBD1 (6 bases). The CDR3 extends over 14 amino acids. V lost 4 bases to trimming and J lost 5 bases, with 13 bases between them. Germline V gene sequence: CDR1 KGHDR, CDR2 SFDVKD. In DNA, the CDR3 is TGTGCCACCAGTGACCCTTTAACAGGGGAGACCCAGTACTTC. Its protein is CATSDPLTGETQYF.

This sequence joins TRBV4-3 and TRBJ1-4, with D perhaps TRBD1 (6 bases). Trimming removed 7 bases from V and 8 bases from J, with 14 bases in between. The V gene's germline CDR1 is LGHNA and CDR2 YSLEER. The CDR3 totals 13 residues. Written as DNA, the CDR3 is TGCGCCAGCACTAAAGGGGGTGGGGAAAAACTGTTTTTT. Its protein product is CASTKGGGEKLFF.

This clonotype was observed many times. The chain recombines TRBV7-8 with TRBJ2-7; possible D gene TRBD2, 5 bases. The CDR3 covers 14 residues. The germline CDR1 and CDR2 sequences are SGHVS and FQNEAQ. V gave up 5 bases and J gave up 7 bases, with 18 bases separating them. This CDR3 reads CASSLRSGRGEQYF. Written as DNA, the CDR3 is TGTGCCAGCAGCCTTCGGTCGGGGAGAGGAGAGCAGTACTTC.

The chain combines TRBV20-1 with TRBJ2-7; 10 bases map to TRBD1. V was pared by 3 bases and J by 2 bases, with 7 bases of the junction left unmatched. The germline V gene has CDR1 DFQATT and CDR2 SNEGSKA (reference sequence). The CDR3 runs to 15 residues. The CDR3 loop is CSARDRGSLAYEQYF. CDR3 in DNA: TGCAGTGCTAGGGACAGGGGGTCGCTAGCCTACGAGCAGTACTTC.

This clonotype was seen a handful of times. The chain employs TRBV6-1 and TRBJ2-3; D ambiguous. There are 14 residues in the CDR3. Germline CDR1 and CDR2: MNHNS and SASEGT. Trimming took off 7 bases at V and 8 bases at J, with 19 bases between the two ends. CDR3 sequence: CASTPTVVSLTQYF. The CDR3 nucleotides are TGTGCCAGCACCCCGACCGTGGTTAGTCTTACGCAGTATTTT.

V is TRBV6-2 or TRBV6-3 and J is TRBJ2-1, with 11 bases that match TRBD2. Germline-derived CDR1 and CDR2 are MNHEY and SVGEGT. The V gene end was trimmed by 8 bases and the J gene end by 5 bases; junction bases not matched to a gene: 5. The CDR3 runs to 14 residues. The CDR3 nucleotides read TGTGCCAGCGCCCTAGCGGGAGGCGACAATGAGCAGTTCTTC. Residues: CASALAGGDNEQFF.

This chain joins TRBV4-3 and TRBJ2-3, with D hard to call. This CDR3 has 19 amino acids. Looked up from germline, CDR1 is LGHNA and CDR2 is YSLEER. Trimming pared 0 bases from V and 1 base from J, leaving 20 bases between. The CDR3 here is CASSQDPGLGWARTDTQYF. DNA of the CDR3: TGCGCCAGCAGCCAAGATCCGGGTTTGGGATGGGCACGCACAGATACGCAGTATTTT.

In its sample, this clonotype was seen a few times. The chain couples TRBV6-2 or TRBV6-3 to TRBJ2-2, with 7 bases lining up with TRBD1. CDR3 length equals 15 residues. The V segment lost 6 bases and the J segment 3 bases; nucleotides outside the gene matches: 7. Per the germline V gene, CDR1 is MNHEY and CDR2 is SVGEGT. Here the CDR3 DNA reads TGTGCCAGCAGCATCCAAGACAGGGACACCGGGGAGCTGTTTTTT. It specifies CASSIQDRDTGELFF.

This rearrangement joins TRBV9 to TRBJ2-3; 14 nucleotides agree with TRBD2. V trimming: 0 bases; J trimming: 5 bases; junction bases outside the gene matches: 14. The CDR3 sequence is 20 residues long. CDR1 is SGDLS, CDR2 YYNGEE, per germline. The CDR3 is CASSVATRWGLAGEEDTQYF. The CDR3 DNA sequence: TGTGCCAGCAGCGTAGCTACTAGATGGGGACTAGCGGGAGAAGAAGATACGCAGTATTTT.

This clonotype was picked up a small number of times. V usage is TRBV18 and J usage is TRBJ2-1; D is unresolved. Trimming left V 3 bases short and J 0 bases short, with 9 bases between. Germline CDR1 KGHSH, CDR2 LQKENI. The CDR3 contains 15 residues. The CDR3 is CASSPRAGSYNEQFF. CDR3 nucleotide sequence: TGTGCCAGCTCACCTCGGGCAGGCTCCTACAATGAGCAGTTCTTC.

The chain is built from TRBV7-9 and TRBJ2-3, with TRBD2 matching 8 bases. The CDR3 loop spans 12 amino acids. Trimming removed 10 bases from V and 4 bases from J; junction bases left unmatched: 4. Per the germline V gene, CDR1 is SEHNR and CDR2 is FQNEAQ (reference sequence). The CDR3 nucleotides read TGTGCCACCCAGACTAGCGCAGATACGCAGTATTTT. Translation: CATQTSADTQYF.

This clonotype was detected a few times. The V and J genes are TRBV7-2 and TRBJ1-5; D not resolved. Germline CDR1 is SGHTA and CDR2 is FQGNSA. Trimming left V 2 bases short and J 0 bases short, with 8 bases between. There are 15 residues in the CDR3. The CDR3 here is CASSLNGDSNQPQHF. CDR3 nucleotide sequence: TGTGCCAGCAGCTTAAATGGGGATAGCAATCAGCCCCAGCATTTT. The full variable domain, in which reference TRBV7-2 and TRBJ1-5 provide the parts outside the CDR3, is GAGVSQSPSNKVTEKGKDVELRCDPISGHTALYWYRQSLGQGLEFLIYFQGNSAPDKSGLPSDRFSAERTGGSVSTLTIQRTQQEDSAVYLCASSLNGDSNQPQHFGDGTRLSIL.

This clonotype was picked up a small number of times. The V call is TRBV7-9, the J call TRBJ2-1; 8 bases are a match to TRBD2. The CDR3 totals 15 residues. V lost 7 bases and J lost 5; bases outside the gene matches: 10. Per the germline V gene, CDR1 is SEHNR and CDR2 is FQNEAQ (reference sequence). DNA of the CDR3: TGTGCCAGCACCCAGAGTAGCGGGACTAACAATGAGCAGTTCTTC. It yields the protein CASTQSSGTNNEQFF.